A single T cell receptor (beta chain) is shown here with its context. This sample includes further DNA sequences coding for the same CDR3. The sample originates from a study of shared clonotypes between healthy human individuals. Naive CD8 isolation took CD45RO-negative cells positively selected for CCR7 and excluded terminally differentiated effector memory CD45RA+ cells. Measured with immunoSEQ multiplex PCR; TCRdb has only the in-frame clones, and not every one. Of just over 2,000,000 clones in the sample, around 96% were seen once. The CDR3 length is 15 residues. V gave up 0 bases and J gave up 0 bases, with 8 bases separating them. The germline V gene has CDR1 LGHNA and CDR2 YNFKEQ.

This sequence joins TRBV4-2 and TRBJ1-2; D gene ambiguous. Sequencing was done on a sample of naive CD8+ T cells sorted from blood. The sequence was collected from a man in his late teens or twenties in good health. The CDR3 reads CASSQDRLTNYGYTF. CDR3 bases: TGTGCCAGCAGCCAAGACAGACTTACTAACTATGGCTACACCTTC.